A single sample gave rise to the 7 T cell receptor beta chains below, sequenced in a study of T cells in localized non-small cell lung cancer. Produced via immunoSEQ multiplex PCR; TCRdb's table is partial and in-frame only. The sample shows 25,000 to 35,000 clones, 80% to 95% of them seen only once. The sequenced sample was peripheral blood, obtained before any cancer treatment. The receptor set was obtained from a female donor older than 55 with stage I lung adenocarcinoma.

The rearrangement joins TRBV6-5 to TRBJ2-3; TRBD2 matches 8 bases. CDR1 is MNHEY, CDR2 SVGAGI, per germline. V dropped 2 bases and J dropped 6; count of bases not matched to a gene: 10. The CDR3 spans 16 residues. CDR3 sequence reads: CASSYRASGSPDTQYF. The CDR3 DNA follows: TGTGCCAGCAGTTACAGGGCTAGCGGGTCCCCGGATACGCAGTATTTT.

V and J are TRBV6-5 and TRBJ1-5; 7 nucleotides match TRBD1. CDR1 is MNHEY and CDR2 is SVGAGI in the germline V gene. This CDR3 has 13 amino acids. J lost 6 bases, V lost 6 bases, and 5 bases had no gene match. CDR3 DNA: TGTGCCAGCAGACGTCAGGGGGGTCAGCCCCAGCATTTT. Protein: CASRRQGGQPQHF.

The CDR3 DNA reads as TGTGCCAGCAGCCTCCCCCTTAATCGTGTGGTCCGGGCTTTCTTT. Translating gives CASSLPLNRVVRAFF. The chain joins TRBV28 to TRBJ1-1, with D uncertain. The germline V gene has CDR1 MDHEN and CDR2 SYDVKM. With 6 bases removed from V and 11 bases from J, the gap between germline ends came to 25 bases. This CDR3 spans 15 amino acids.

The chain links TRBV4-1 to TRBJ2-3; D is tentatively TRBD1 or TRBD2 (5 bases each). This CDR3 spans 12 amino acids. Germline V gene sequence: CDR1 MGHRA, CDR2 YSYEKL. The ends were cut back, 1 base at V and 8 bases at J, with 7 bases in the middle. The CDR3 nucleotides are TGCGCCAGCAGCCAAGTGGGGGTTACGCAGTATTTT. Its translation: CASSQVGVTQYF.

The chain joins TRBV6-5 to TRBJ1-6; a possible D gene is TRBD1 (5 bases). The CDR3 runs to 13 residues. V was trimmed by 4 bases and J by 7 bases, leaving 8 bases between them. Germline CDR1 and CDR2: MNHEY and SVGAGI. The CDR3 is CASSWGRNSPLHF. The CDR3 DNA sequence: TGTGCCAGCAGTTGGGGACGGAATTCACCCCTCCACTTT.

This sequence joins TRBV29-1 and TRBJ1-2, with D perhaps TRBD1 (6 bases). Trimming cost V 4 bases and J 2 bases, with 11 bases left between them. The length of the CDR3 is 13 residues. From germline, CDR1 is SQVTM and CDR2 ANQGSEA. This CDR3 reads CSVAAGANYGYTF. DNA for the CDR3: TGCAGCGTTGCTGCAGGGGCCAACTATGGCTACACCTTC. Looking up the rest from reference TRBV29-1 and TRBJ1-2 gives the full variable domain: SAVISQKPSRDICQRGTSLTIQCQVDSQVTMMFWYRQQPGQSLTLIATANQGSEATYESGFVIDKFPISRPNLTFSTLTVSNMSPEDSSIYLCSVAAGANYGYTFGSGTRLTVV.

J is TRBJ1-3 and V is TRBV5-1; unclear D gene. The germline V gene has CDR1 SGHRS and CDR2 YFSETQ. Trimming left V 7 bases short and J 8 bases short, with 10 bases between. CDR3 size: 11 residues. CDR3 nucleotide sequence: TGCGCCAGCTTCGCGGGATACACCATATATTTT. This gives the protein CASFAGYTIYF.